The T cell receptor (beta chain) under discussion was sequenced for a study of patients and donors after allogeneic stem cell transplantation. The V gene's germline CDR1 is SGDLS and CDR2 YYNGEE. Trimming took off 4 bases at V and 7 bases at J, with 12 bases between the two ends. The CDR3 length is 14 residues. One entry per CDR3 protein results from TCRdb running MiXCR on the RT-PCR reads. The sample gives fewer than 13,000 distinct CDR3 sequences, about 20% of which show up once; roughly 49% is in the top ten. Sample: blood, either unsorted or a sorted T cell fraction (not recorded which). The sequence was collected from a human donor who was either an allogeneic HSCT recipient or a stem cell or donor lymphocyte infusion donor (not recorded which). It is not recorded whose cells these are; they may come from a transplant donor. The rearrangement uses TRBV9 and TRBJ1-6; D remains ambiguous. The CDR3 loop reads CASSLVSVNSPLHF. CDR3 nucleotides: TGTGCCAGCAGCCTCGTTTCTGTGAATTCACCCCTCCACTTT.